The next 25 T cell receptor beta chains were all read from a single sample in a study of blood T cell repertoires in COVID-19. Produced via immunoSEQ multiplex PCR; TCRdb's table is partial and in-frame only. The sample includes around 62,000 clones, approximately 95% of them seen just once. The sequencing input was peripheral blood. These receptors were taken from an older man with active COVID-19.

V usage is TRBV24-1 and J usage is TRBJ2-2; TRBD1 matches at 8 bases. V was pared by 6 bases and J by 3 bases, with 5 bases of the junction left unmatched. CDR1 is KGHDR, CDR2 SFDVKD, per germline. This CDR3 is built from 15 residues. The CDR3 loop reads CATSLGTGDTGELFF. DNA for the CDR3: TGTGCCACCAGTCTCGGGACAGGAGACACCGGGGAGCTGTTTTTT.

This clone was observed once. The genes are TRBV5-1 and TRBJ1-1; TRBD1 matches at 7 bases. The V segment lost 0 bases and the J segment 2 bases; nucleotides outside the gene matches: 1. The CDR3 sequence is 14 residues long. Germline V gene sequence: CDR1 SGHRS, CDR2 YFSETQ. The CDR3 region has the DNA TGCGCCAGCAGCTTGGGAGGGGGCAACACTGAAGCTTTCTTT. This translates into CASSLGGGNTEAFF.

The DNA for the CDR3 is TGTGCCAGCAGCGTAGCAGGTCAGAACACTGAAGCTTTCTTT. The encoded protein is CASSVAGQNTEAFF. V usage is TRBV9 and J usage is TRBJ1-1, with D unclear. This CDR3 is 14 amino acids long. Trimming stripped 0 bases from V and 1 base from J, with 7 bases between. Germline CDR1 reads SGDLS; CDR2 reads YYNGEE.

The V call is TRBV6-6, the J call TRBJ1-2; 8 bases are shared with TRBD1. The ends lost 5 bases at V and 6 bases at J; junction bases unmatched: 5. The CDR3 extends over 13 amino acids. The germline V gene encodes CDR1 MNHNY and CDR2 SVGAGI (reference sequence). CDR3 bases: TGTGCCAGCAGTGACAGGGGACAAAATGGCTACACCTTC. Amino acids: CASSDRGQNGYTF.

V usage is TRBV6-6 and J usage is TRBJ2-5; D is ambiguous. The CDR3 length is 11 residues. Per the germline V gene, CDR1 is MNHNY and CDR2 is SVGAGI (reference sequence). V was cut by 6 bases and J by 1 base, with 3 bases left in between. This CDR3 reads CASRLQETQYF. CDR3 in DNA: TGTGCCAGCAGACTCCAAGAGACCCAGTACTTC.

The gene calls are TRBV6-2 or TRBV6-3 and TRBJ2-5; 7 bases align to TRBD1. CDR1 is MNHEY and CDR2 is SVGEGT in the germline V gene. The CDR3 totals 18 residues. V shed 2 bases and J 2 bases; nucleotides not matched to a gene: 14. CDR3 sequence (DNA): TGTGCCAGCAGTTACCCCCTCTTAAATCCGACAGGGCAAGAGACCCAGTACTTC. The encoded protein is CASSYPLLNPTGQETQYF.

The chain carries TRBV7-2 and TRBJ1-2, with D perhaps TRBD1 (6 bases). The CDR3 runs to 14 residues. Trimming shortened V by 3 bases and J by 7 bases, and 15 bases separated the two germline ends. Germline loops: CDR1 SGHTA, CDR2 FQGNSA. CDR3 DNA sequence: TGTGCCAGCAGCTTCGAATTCGGGGGGGCTGGCTACACCTTC. Its protein is CASSFEFGGAGYTF.

V gene TRBV6-6 combines with J gene TRBJ1-5; D call uncertain. V was trimmed by 6 bases and J by 4 bases, leaving 10 bases between them. Germline V CDR1 and CDR2: MNHNY, SVGAGI (reference sequence). The CDR3 extends over 13 amino acids. DNA for the CDR3: TGTGCCAGCAGCCTCGGGTCGAATCAGCCCCAGCATTTT. Protein sequence: CASSLGSNQPQHF.

V and J are TRBV6-6 and TRBJ1-1; 7 bases line up with TRBD1. Germline CDR1 and CDR2: MNHNY and SVGAGI (reference sequence). The CDR3 consists of 14 residues. V dropped 2 bases and J dropped 2; count of bases not matched to a gene: 2. In DNA form, the CDR3 reads TGTGCCAGCAGTTACCGGACAGGAAACACTGAAGCTTTCTTT. Protein: CASSYRTGNTEAFF.

In DNA, the CDR3 is TGTGCCAGCAGCTTCAACCCCAGGGGGCTGGGGAATTCACCCCTCCACTTT. This encodes CASSFNPRGLGNSPLHF. The V gene is TRBV7-3, the J gene TRBJ1-6, with 8 positions matching TRBD1. Germline V gene sequence: CDR1 SGHTA, CDR2 FQGTGA. Trimming cost V 3 bases and J 7 bases; bases outside gene matches: 11. The CDR3 extends over 17 amino acids.

This chain uses TRBV6-5 with TRBJ1-6, with 9 bases identical to TRBD1. J was trimmed by 8 bases and V by 6 bases; bases with no gene match: 8. Germline V CDR1 and CDR2: MNHEY, SVGAGI. The CDR3 has 15 residues. The CDR3 region has the DNA TGTGCCAGCAGCAAGATGACAGGGGGGGATTCACCCCTCCACTTT. Amino acids: CASSKMTGGDSPLHF.

The chain employs TRBV7-2 and TRBJ2-2; no clear D. V was trimmed by 1 base and J by 4 bases, leaving 4 bases between them. Germline V gene data show CDR1 as SGHTA and CDR2 as FQGNSA. The CDR3 is 13 residues long. The CDR3 region has the DNA TGTGCCAGCAGCTTAGGCAGCACCGGGGAGCTGTTTTTT. Protein sequence: CASSLGSTGELFF.

This sequence joins TRBV14 and TRBJ1-6; perhaps TRBD1 as D (6 bases). The CDR3 has 15 amino acids. The germline gives CDR1 SGHDN, CDR2 FVKESK. V gave up 1 base and J gave up 10 bases, with 14 bases separating them. CDR3 sequence reads: CASSQVGQGQSPLHF. DNA of the CDR3: TGTGCCAGCAGCCAAGTGGGGCAGGGGCAATCACCCCTCCACTTT.

The V and J genes are TRBV29-1 and TRBJ1-1; D is unresolved. Germline CDR1 is SQVTM and CDR2 is ANQGSEA. This CDR3 has 16 residues. With 0 bases removed from V and 5 bases from J, the gap between germline ends came to 19 bases. This CDR3 reads CSVEDQSFVRGTEAFF. The CDR3 region has the DNA TGCAGCGTTGAAGATCAATCCTTTGTAAGAGGGACTGAAGCTTTCTTT.

The DNA of the CDR3 is TGTGCCAGCAGCGGGGGGACAGGGGGAGAGACCCAGTACTTC. It is translated as CASSGGTGGETQYF. The chain joins TRBV11-3 to TRBJ2-5, with 11 bases lining up with TRBD1. CDR3 length: 14 amino acids. Trimming removed 5 bases from V and 4 bases from J; junction bases left unmatched: 3. Germline V lookup: CDR1 SGHNT, CDR2 YENEEA. The full variable domain, its missing parts supplied by reference TRBV11-3 and TRBJ2-5, is EAGVVQSPRYKIIEKKQPVAFWCNPISGHNTLYWYLQNLGQGPELLIRYENEEAVDDSQLPKDRFSAERLKGVDSTLKIQPAELGDSAVYLCASSGGTGGETQYFGPGTRLLVL.

V and J are TRBV2 and TRBJ2-7; perhaps TRBD1 as D (5 bases). Germline V gene lookup returns CDR1 SNHLY and CDR2 FYNNEI. The V gene lost 8 bases and the J gene lost 2 bases, with 19 bases spanning the gap. The CDR3 loop spans 15 amino acids. The CDR3 is CASRPIGRDTYEQYV. DNA for the CDR3: TGTGCCAGCCGGCCTATAGGCAGGGATACCTACGAGCAGTACGTC.

This chain joins TRBV2 and TRBJ2-3; 10 nucleotides align to TRBD2. Germline V gene data show CDR1 as SNHLY and CDR2 as FYNNEI. The junction had 7 bases not matched to a gene; V was cut back by 2 bases and J by 2 bases. There are 17 residues in the CDR3. The CDR3 is CASSERLAGDFTDTQYF. CDR3 nucleotides: TGTGCCAGCAGTGAAAGGCTAGCGGGGGATTTCACAGATACGCAGTATTTT.

V is TRBV5-1 and J is TRBJ1-3, with 11 bases identical to TRBD1. Germline-derived CDR1 and CDR2 are SGHRS and YFSETQ. J was trimmed by 6 bases and V by 4 bases; bases with no gene match: 3. The CDR3 contains 14 residues. Written as DNA, the CDR3 is TGCGCCAGCAGCGAGGGACAGGGGGTAAACACCATATATTTT. Encoded protein: CASSEGQGVNTIYF.

CDR3 DNA: TGTGCCAGCATCCAACCGGGACAGGGGATCAATTCACCCCTCCACTTT. This sequence encodes CASIQPGQGINSPLHF. The chain couples TRBV2 to TRBJ1-6; TRBD1 matches at 10 bases. Losses at the gene ends were 7 bases for V and 7 bases for J; bases not matched to a gene: 10. The CDR3 has 16 residues. Per germline, CDR1 SNHLY and CDR2 FYNNEI.

This chain links TRBV19 with TRBJ1-2; 8 bases agree with TRBD1. Germline values: CDR1 LNHDA, CDR2 SQIVND (reference sequence). The CDR3 has 13 amino acids. Trimming removed 4 bases from V and 4 bases from J; junction bases left unmatched: 2. The CDR3 DNA reads TGTGCCAGTAGTAACCAGGGGGCCTATGGCTACACCTTC. It translates to CASSNQGAYGYTF.

This chain connects TRBV20-1 to TRBJ1-4, with a weak D call TRBD1 (5 bases). The CDR3 contains 15 residues. Trimming shortened V by 3 bases and J by 5 bases, and 16 bases separated the two germline ends. Germline CDR1 and CDR2: DFQATT and SNEGSKA (reference sequence). CDR3 bases: TGCAGTGCTAGTGGTGGCGGCAGGGTAAATGAAAAACTGTTTTTT. It encodes CSASGGGRVNEKLFF.

The rearrangement uses TRBV10-2 and TRBJ2-2; 8 nucleotides align to TRBD1. The CDR3 spans 16 residues. The germline V gene encodes CDR1 WSHSY and CDR2 SAAADI. Trimming removed 6 bases from V and 3 bases from J; junction bases left unmatched: 9. The CDR3 DNA reads as TGCGCCAGCAGAACCGGACAGGGCTGGGACACCGGGGAGCTGTTTTTT. Translating gives CASRTGQGWDTGELFF.

This chain links TRBV18 with TRBJ2-3; 7 bases match TRBD2. V was pared by 2 bases and J by 5 bases, with 7 bases of the junction left unmatched. This CDR3 contains 15 residues. Germline CDR1 and CDR2: KGHSH and LQKENI. The CDR3: CASSPTRGGIDTQYF. The CDR3 coding sequence is TGTGCCAGCTCACCAACTCGCGGGGGAATAGATACGCAGTATTTT.

J is TRBJ2-2 and V is TRBV11-2, with TRBD2 as a possible D gene (7 bases). Germline values: CDR1 SGHAT, CDR2 FQNNGV. The CDR3 totals 16 residues. Deletions cut 1 base from V and 5 bases from J, with 14 bases between. CDR3 bases: TGTGCCAGCAGCTTAGTACGGGGGGCTGGGACCGGGGAGCTGTTTTTT. This gives the protein CASSLVRGAGTGELFF.

The chain uses TRBV6-5 and TRBJ2-3, with 8 bases matching TRBD1. The CDR3 loop spans 15 amino acids. Germline V gene sequence: CDR1 MNHEY, CDR2 SVGAGI. V was clipped by 6 bases and J by 6 bases; unmatched bases: 11. For the CDR3, the DNA is TGTGCCAGCAGCCGAGGGACAGGCAGAGGGGATACGCAGTATTTT. It encodes CASSRGTGRGDTQYF.